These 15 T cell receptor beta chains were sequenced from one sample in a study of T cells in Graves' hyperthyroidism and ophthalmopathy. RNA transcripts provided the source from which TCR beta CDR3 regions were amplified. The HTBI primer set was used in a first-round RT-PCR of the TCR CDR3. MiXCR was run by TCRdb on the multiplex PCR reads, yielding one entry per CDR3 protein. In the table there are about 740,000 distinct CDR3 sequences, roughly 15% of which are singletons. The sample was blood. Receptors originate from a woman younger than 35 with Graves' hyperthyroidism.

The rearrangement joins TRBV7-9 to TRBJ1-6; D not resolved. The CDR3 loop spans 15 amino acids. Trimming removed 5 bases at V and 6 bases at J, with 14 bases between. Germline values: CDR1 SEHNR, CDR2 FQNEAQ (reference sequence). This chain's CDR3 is CASSPRRDLNSPLHF. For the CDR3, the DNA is TGTGCCAGCAGCCCTCGTCGGGATCTTAATTCACCCCTCCACTTT. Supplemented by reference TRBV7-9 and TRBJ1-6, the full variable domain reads DTGVSQNPRHKITKRGQNVTFRCDPISEHNRLYWYRQTLGQGPEFLTYFQNEAQLEKSRLLSDRFSAERPKGSFSTLEIQRTEQGDSAMYLCASSPRRDLNSPLHFGNGTRLTVT.

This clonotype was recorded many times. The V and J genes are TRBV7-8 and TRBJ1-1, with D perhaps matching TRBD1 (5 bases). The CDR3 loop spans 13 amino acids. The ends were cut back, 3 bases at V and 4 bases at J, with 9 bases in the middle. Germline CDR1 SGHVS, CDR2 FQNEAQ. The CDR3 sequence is CASSFSGITEAFF. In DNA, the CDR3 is TGTGCCAGCAGCTTCTCAGGGATCACTGAAGCTTTCTTT.

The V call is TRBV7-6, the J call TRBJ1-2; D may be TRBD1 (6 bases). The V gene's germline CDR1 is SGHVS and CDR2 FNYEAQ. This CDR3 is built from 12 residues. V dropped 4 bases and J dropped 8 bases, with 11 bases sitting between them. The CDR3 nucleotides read TGTGCCAGCAGCTCCCGCCAGGGGGGCTACACCTTC. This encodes CASSSRQGGYTF.

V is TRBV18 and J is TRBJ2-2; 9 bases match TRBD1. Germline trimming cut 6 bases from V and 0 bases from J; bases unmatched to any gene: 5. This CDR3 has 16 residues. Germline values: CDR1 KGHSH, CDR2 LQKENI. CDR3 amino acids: CASSSGTGTNTGELFF. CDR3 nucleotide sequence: TGTGCCAGCTCGTCAGGGACAGGGACGAACACCGGGGAGCTGTTTTTT.

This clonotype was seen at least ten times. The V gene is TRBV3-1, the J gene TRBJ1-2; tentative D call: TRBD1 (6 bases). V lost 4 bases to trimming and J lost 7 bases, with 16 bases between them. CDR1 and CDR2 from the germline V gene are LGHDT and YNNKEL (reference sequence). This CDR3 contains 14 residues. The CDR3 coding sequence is TGTGCCAGCAGCCCAGGGACAAGCCAAAGTGGCTACACCTTC. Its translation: CASSPGTSQSGYTF.

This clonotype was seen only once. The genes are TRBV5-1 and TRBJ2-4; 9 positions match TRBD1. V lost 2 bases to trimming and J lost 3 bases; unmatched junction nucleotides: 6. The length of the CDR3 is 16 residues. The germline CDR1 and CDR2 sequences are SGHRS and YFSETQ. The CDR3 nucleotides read TGCGCCAGCAGCTTCTCACAGGGGGCCGTCAAAAACATTCAGTACTTC. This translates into CASSFSQGAVKNIQYF.

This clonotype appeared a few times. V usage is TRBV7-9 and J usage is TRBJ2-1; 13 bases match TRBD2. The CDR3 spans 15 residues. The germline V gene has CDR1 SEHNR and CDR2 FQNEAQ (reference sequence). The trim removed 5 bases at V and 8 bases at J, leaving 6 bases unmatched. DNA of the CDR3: TGTGCCAGCAGCCGGACTAGCGGGAGTATTCATGAGCAGTTCTTC. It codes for CASSRTSGSIHEQFF.

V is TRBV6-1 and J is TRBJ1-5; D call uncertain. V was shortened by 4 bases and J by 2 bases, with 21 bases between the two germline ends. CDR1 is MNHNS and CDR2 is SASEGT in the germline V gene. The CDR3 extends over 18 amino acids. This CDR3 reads CASSGGKGNELGNQPQHF. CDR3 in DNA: TGTGCCAGCAGTGGGGGAAAAGGGAATGAATTGGGCAATCAGCCCCAGCATTTT.

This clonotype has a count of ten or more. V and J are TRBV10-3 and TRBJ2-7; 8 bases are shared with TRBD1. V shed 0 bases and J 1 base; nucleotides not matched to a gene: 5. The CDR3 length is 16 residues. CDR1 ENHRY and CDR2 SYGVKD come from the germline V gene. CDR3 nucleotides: TGTGCCATCAGTGAGTCGACGGGACAGGTATCCTACGAGCAGTACTTC. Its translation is CAISESTGQVSYEQYF.

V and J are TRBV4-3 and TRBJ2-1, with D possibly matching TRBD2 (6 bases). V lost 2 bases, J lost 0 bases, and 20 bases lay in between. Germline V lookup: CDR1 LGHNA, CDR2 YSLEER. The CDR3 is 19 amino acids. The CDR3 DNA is TGCGCCAGCAGCCAAACCGTGTTAGCGGCGTCTAGCTCCTACAATGAGCAGTTCTTC. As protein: CASSQTVLAASSSYNEQFF.

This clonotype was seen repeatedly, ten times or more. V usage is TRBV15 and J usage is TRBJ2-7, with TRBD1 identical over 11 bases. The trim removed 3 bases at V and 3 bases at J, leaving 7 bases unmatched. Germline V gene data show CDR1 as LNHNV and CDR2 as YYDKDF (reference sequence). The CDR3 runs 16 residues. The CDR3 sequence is CATSRLIGTGGYEQYF. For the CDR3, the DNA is TGTGCCACCAGCAGGCTGATCGGGACAGGGGGCTACGAGCAGTACTTC.

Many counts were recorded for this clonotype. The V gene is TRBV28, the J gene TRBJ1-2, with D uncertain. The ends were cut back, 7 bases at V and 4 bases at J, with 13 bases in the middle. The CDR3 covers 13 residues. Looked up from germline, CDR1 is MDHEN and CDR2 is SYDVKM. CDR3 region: CASTPLRSYGYTF. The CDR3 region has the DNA TGTGCCAGCACTCCGCTCCGGAGCTATGGCTACACCTTC.

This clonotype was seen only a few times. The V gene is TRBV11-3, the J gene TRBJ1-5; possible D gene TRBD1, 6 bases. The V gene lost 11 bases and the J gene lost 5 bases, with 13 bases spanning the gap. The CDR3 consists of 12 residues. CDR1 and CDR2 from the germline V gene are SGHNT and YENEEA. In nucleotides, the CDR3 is TGTGCCGGGGGCGTTCGGGATCAGCCCCAGCATTTT. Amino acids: CAGGVRDQPQHF.

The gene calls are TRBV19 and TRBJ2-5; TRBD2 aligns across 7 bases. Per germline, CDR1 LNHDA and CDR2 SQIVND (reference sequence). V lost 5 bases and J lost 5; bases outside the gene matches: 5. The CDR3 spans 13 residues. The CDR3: CASSAGLVETQYF. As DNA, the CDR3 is TGTGCCAGTAGTGCCGGACTAGTGGAGACCCAGTACTTC.

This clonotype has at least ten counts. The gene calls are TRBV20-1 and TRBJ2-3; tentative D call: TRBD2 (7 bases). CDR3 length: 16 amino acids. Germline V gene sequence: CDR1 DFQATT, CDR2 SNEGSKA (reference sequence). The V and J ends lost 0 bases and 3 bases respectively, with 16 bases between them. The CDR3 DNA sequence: TGCAGTGCTAGAGATCATCGGGGGGCGCGTACAGATACGCAGTATTTT. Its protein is CSARDHRGARTDTQYF.